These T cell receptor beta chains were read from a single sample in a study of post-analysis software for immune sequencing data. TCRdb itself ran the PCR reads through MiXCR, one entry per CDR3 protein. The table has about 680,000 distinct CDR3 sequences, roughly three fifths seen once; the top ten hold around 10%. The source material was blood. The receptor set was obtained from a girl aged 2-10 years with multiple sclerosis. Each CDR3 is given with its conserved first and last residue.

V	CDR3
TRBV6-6	CASLSGGADTQYF
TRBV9	CASSGGQLNEQFF
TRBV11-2	CTSSPRSHEQFF
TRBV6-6	CASSYWGGSSYNEQFF
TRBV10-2	CASRVVGGYQETQYF
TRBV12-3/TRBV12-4	CASSKTGATEAFF
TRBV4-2	CASSSRDLKNTGELFF
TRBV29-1	CSVRRVGGSDYTF
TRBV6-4	CASSDGPNEQFF
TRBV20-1	CSATVYNEQFF
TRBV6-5	CASRPLRDEAYEQYF
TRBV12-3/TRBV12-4	CASSLGNIQYF
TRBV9	CASSSGPGRDRVGNEQFF
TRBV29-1	CSVVPRGLAGLENIQYF
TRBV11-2	CASSQPGVSETQYF
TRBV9	CASSPRLGKNEQYF
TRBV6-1	CASSDPANVNTEAFF
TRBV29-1	CSVVLRGGPDTQYF
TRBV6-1	CASSGRQNHDEQYF
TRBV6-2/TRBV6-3	CASSYGGFVETQYF
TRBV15	CATSGAGGLFSYNEQFF
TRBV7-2	CASSLVAGGVSPEQFF
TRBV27	CASGRYQPQHF
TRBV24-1	CATSDFRQTPDTQYF
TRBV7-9	CASSAYDRVPSSSYEQYF
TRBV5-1	CASSLRERYNEQFF
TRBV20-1	CSARQGTSEAFF
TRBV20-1	CSARGSKGETQYF
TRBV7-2	CASSLEPGQGAPGYTF
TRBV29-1	CSVVGRASGTYNEQFF
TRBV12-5	CASGLPRLIASTDTQYF
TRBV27	CASSLSRTKNYGYTF
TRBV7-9	CASSLKLVYSGANVLTF
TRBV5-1	CASSTLTGDYGYTF
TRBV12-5	CASGNSGSNEQFF
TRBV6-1	CASSGQLLETQFF
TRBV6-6	CASSYPNPGQGSGYTF
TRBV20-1	CSARRDTSRRGSKNIQYF
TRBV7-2	CASSLEWSGGTGQFF
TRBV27	CASTIGASGSSSYNEQFF
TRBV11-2	CASSLGPGPMAKNIQYF
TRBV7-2	CASSLGLTSALNYGYTF
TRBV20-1	CSARDGNRAGVAEQYF
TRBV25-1	CASSEWPGKSYEQYF
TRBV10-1	CASSESLAGGTDTQYF
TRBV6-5	CASSSYSGTAYNEQFF
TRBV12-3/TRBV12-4	CASSLRGRSSGYTF
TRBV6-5	CASSYSAGFETQYF
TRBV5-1	CASSLVPAGNEQFF
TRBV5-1	CASSSGTGPLETQYF
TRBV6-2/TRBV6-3	CASRDPGSSYNEQFF
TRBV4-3	CASSQAKADTQYF
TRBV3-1	CASSQVRTGDPPFSYEQYF
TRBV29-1	CSVDVPAGQTYEQYF
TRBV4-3	CASSRTLQGASYNEQFF
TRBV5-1	CASSWAGQSDQAFF
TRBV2	CASSESLSNEQFF
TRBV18	CASSPNSGDTEAFF
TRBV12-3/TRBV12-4	CASSSRWPKGGNEQFF
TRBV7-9	CASSPGGYTF